The 5 T cell receptor beta chains reported below all come from one sample, sequenced in a study of T cells in localized non-small cell lung cancer. Produced via immunoSEQ multiplex PCR; TCRdb's table is partial and in-frame only. The profile covers some 56,000 clones, with 75% to 90% appearing a single time and 5.2% taken by the ten largest. Sequencing used peripheral blood, obtained before any cancer treatment. The source of these receptors is a woman aged 40 to 75 with stage I lung adenocarcinoma.

This clone was detected only once. The chain carries TRBV5-4 and TRBJ2-3; no clear D gene. The CDR3 length is 13 residues. The V end was cut by 2 bases, the J end by 2 bases, with 6 bases between. Germline CDR1 SGHNT, CDR2 YYREEE (reference sequence). The chain's CDR3 is CASSFYATDTQYF. Here the CDR3 DNA reads TGTGCCAGCAGCTTTTATGCCACAGATACGCAGTATTTT.

The chain couples TRBV11-2 to TRBJ2-7, with D perhaps TRBD1 (6 bases). This CDR3 is built from 12 residues. Trimming removed 4 bases from V and 5 bases from J, with 9 bases in between. Germline assignment: CDR1 SGHAT and CDR2 FQNNGV. CDR3 coding DNA: TGTGCCAGCAGCTCCGGGACACACGAGCAGTACTTC. Protein: CASSSGTHEQYF.

The V and J genes are TRBV7-2 and TRBJ2-3; D might be TRBD2 (7 bases). Germline V gives CDR1 SGHTA, CDR2 FQGNSA. V was trimmed by 5 bases and J by 1 base, leaving 13 bases between them. This CDR3 has 15 amino acids. The CDR3 DNA is TGTGCCAGCAGCCTCAAGGGGGGGGGCACAGATACGCAGTATTTT. This codes for CASSLKGGGTDTQYF.

V and J are TRBV13 and TRBJ2-2; D could derive from TRBD1 or TRBD2 (6 bases each). V shed 1 base and J shed 0 bases, with 12 bases lying between them. Germline assignment: CDR1 PRHDT and CDR2 FYEKMQ (reference sequence). The CDR3 has 17 amino acids. In nucleotides, the CDR3 is TGTGCCAGCAGCTTAGCGGGGGCCGGGGCGAACACCGGGGAGCTGTTTTTT. This gives the protein CASSLAGAGANTGELFF.

The chain couples TRBV5-8 to TRBJ2-7, with D maybe TRBD1 (6 bases). The CDR3 runs 12 residues. CDR1 SGHTS and CDR2 YDEGEE come from the germline V gene. The germline V and J ends were trimmed by 2 bases and 12 bases, with 15 bases remaining between them. The CDR3 spells CASSFTQGAGYF. As DNA, the CDR3 is TGTGCCAGCAGCTTCACACAGGGCGCTGGGTACTTC.